This section outlines one TCR beta chain sequence together with its context. The antigen is unknown. This entry belongs to a study of identical twins. General study results and limits: In cord blood, abundant beta clonotypes had fewer insertions; memory showed no trend.

Germline lookup yields CDR1 LGHNA and CDR2 YNFKEQ. V was trimmed by 5 bases and J by 7 bases, leaving 14 bases between them. The CDR3 consists of 14 residues. It was template switching that added a universal primer site, and there were unique molecular identifiers on the cDNA. TCRdb called the 5' RACE reads again in MiXCR, with one record for every CDR3 protein. The sample records around 240,000 distinct CDR3 sequences, about 7% being singletons. These records were also assigned to another study, of yellow fever vaccine responses in identical twins. From that study: Reportedly, the response of twins' T cells to the vaccine seemed partly convergent, partly personalized.

The specimen sequenced was memory (CD45RO+) T cells sorted from blood. The sequence was collected from a woman aged 18 to 35 in good health. V gene TRBV4-2 combines with J gene TRBJ2-2, with D tentatively TRBD2 (5 bases). The CDR3 DNA follows: TGTGCCAGCAGCGATCTAGCTTTGGGCGGGGAGCTGTTTTTT. Encoded protein: CASSDLALGGELFF.